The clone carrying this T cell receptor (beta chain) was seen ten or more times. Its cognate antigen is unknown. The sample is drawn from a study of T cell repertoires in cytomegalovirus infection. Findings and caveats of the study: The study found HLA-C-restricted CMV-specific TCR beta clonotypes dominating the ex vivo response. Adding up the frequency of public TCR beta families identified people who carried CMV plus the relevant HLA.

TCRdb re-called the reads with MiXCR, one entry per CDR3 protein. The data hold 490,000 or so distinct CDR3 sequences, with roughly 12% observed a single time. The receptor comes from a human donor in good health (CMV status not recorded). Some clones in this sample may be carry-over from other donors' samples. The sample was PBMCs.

CDR3 nucleotides: TGTGCCAGCAGCCAGCGGGAGGGCCTCGAGCAGTACTTC. Translating gives CASSQREGLEQYF. The rearrangement links TRBV7-2 to TRBJ2-7; 10 bases are a match to TRBD2. The V segment lost 5 bases and the J segment 6 bases; nucleotides outside the gene matches: 4. Germline-derived CDR1 and CDR2 are SGHTA and FQGNSA. The CDR3 has 13 residues.